This T cell receptor (beta chain) was documented in a study of CD8+ T cells in alopecia areata. Extracted from the samples, RNA was reverse transcribed into cDNA to serve as the sequencing template. Profiling relied on immunoSEQ multiplex PCR, and the TCRdb table lists in-frame clones only, not all of them. In the table there are about 42,000 clones, 50% to 70% of which are singletons. The treatment: oral pan-JAK inhibitor, 5-10 mg twice daily. Trimming took off 0 bases at V and 5 bases at J, with 13 bases between the two ends. The germline CDR1 and CDR2 sequences are LGHNA and YSLEER. The CDR3 contains 15 residues.

The V gene is TRBV4-3, the J gene TRBJ2-5; D is uncertain. The receptor was isolated from a human donor with alopecia areata. Specimen: CD8+ T cells sorted from blood, collected at week 4, from a patient treated with tofacitinib. CDR3 residues: CASSQDLRGWETQYF. CDR3 DNA sequence: TGCGCCAGCAGCCAAGATTTAAGAGGTTGGGAGACCCAGTACTTC.